This T cell receptor beta chain was identified in a study of technical replicates of blood from several donors. The germline gives CDR1 SNHLY, CDR2 FYNNEI. The length of the CDR3 is 12 residues. Deletions cut 7 bases from V and 9 bases from J, with 15 bases between. Profiling relied on immunoSEQ multiplex PCR, and the TCRdb table lists in-frame clones only, not all of them. The repertoire consists of approximately 16,000 clones, with around nine tenths occurring once and the leading ten covering 11%. The chain carries TRBV2 and TRBJ1-1, with D maybe TRBD1 (5 bases). The clonotype comes from a human donor in good health. The sample comprised PBMCs. CDR3 region: CASTGGVGKAFF. The CDR3 DNA reads TGTGCCAGCACTGGGGGGGTAGGCAAAGCTTTCTTT. Variable domain in full (rest from reference TRBV2 and TRBJ1-1): EPEVTQTPSHQVTQMGQEVILRCVPISNHLYFYWYRQILGQKVEFLVSFYNNEISEKSEIFDDQFSVERPDGSNFTLKIRSTKLEDSAMYFCASTGGVGKAFFGQGTRLTVV.